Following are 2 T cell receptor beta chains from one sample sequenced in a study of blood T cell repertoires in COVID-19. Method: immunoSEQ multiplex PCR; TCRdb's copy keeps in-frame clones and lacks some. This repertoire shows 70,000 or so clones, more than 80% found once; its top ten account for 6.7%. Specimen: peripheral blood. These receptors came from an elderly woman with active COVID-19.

In nucleotides, the CDR3 is TGTGCCAGCAGTAGGGGTCAGTCCCTTAGCACAGATACGCAGTATTTT. It yields the protein CASSRGQSLSTDTQYF. The rearrangement uses TRBV27 and TRBJ2-3; D is perhaps TRBD1 (5 bases). Per germline, CDR1 MNHEY and CDR2 SMNVEV (reference sequence). V was cut by 5 bases and J by 0 bases, with 15 bases left in between. The CDR3 totals 16 residues.

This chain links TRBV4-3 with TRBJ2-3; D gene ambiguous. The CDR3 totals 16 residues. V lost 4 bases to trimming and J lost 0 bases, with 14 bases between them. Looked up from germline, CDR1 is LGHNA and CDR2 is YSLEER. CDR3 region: CASSLPSGASTDTQYF. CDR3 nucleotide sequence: TGCGCCAGCAGCCTCCCTTCGGGTGCTAGCACAGATACGCAGTATTTT.